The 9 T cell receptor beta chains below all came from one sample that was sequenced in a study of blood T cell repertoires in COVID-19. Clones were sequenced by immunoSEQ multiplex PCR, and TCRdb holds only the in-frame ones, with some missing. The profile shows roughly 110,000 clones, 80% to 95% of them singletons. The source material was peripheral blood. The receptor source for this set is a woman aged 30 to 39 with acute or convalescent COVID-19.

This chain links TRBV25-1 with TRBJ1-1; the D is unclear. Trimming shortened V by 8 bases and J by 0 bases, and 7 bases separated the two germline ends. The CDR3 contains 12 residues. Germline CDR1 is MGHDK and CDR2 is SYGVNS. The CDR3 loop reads CASGDLNTEAFF. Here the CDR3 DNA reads TGTGCCAGCGGAGATTTGAACACTGAAGCTTTCTTT. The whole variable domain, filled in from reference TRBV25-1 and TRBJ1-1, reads EADIYQTPRYLVIGTGKKITLECSQTMGHDKMYWYQQDPGMELHLIHYSYGVNSTEKGDLSSESTVSRIRTEHFPLTLESARPSHTSQYLCASGDLNTEAFFGQGTRLTVV.

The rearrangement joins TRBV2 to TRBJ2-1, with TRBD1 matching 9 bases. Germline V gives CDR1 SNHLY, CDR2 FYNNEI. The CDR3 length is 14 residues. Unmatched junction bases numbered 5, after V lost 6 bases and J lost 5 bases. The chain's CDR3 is CASRPGQGDNEQFF. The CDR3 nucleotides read TGTGCCAGCAGACCGGGACAGGGAGACAATGAGCAGTTCTTC.

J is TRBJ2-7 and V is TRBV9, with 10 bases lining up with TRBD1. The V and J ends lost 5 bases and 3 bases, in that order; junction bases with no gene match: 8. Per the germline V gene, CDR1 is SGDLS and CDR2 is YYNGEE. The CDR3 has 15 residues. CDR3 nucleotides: TGTGCCAGCAGTCCTCGGGACAGGGGCTACTACGAGCAGTACTTC. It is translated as CASSPRDRGYYEQYF.

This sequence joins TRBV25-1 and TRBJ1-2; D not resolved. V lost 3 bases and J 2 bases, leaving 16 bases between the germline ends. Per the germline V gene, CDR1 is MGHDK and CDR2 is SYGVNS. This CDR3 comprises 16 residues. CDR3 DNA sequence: TGTGCCAGCAGTGATCCGACGATGCGGGAGAACTATGGCTACACCTTC. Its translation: CASSDPTMRENYGYTF.

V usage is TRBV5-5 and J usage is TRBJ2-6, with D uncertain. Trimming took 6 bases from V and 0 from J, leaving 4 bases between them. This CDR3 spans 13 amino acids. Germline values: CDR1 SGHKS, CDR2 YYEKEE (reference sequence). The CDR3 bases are TGTGCCAGCACTAACTCTGGGGCCAACGTCCTGACTTTC. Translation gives CASTNSGANVLTF.

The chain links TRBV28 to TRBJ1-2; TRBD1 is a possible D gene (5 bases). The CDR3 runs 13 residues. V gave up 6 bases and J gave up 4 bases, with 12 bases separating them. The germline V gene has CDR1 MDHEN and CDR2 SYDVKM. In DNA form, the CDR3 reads TGTGCCAGCAGGGCCGACAGTAGCTATGGCTACACCTTC. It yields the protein CASRADSSYGYTF.

The CDR3 nucleotides are TGTGCCACCAGTGATTTCGGGGACAGCTATGGCTACACCTTC. It encodes CATSDFGDSYGYTF. V usage is TRBV24-1 and J usage is TRBJ1-2; TRBD1 agrees at 7 bases. J lost 4 bases, V lost 1 base, and 2 bases had no gene match. CDR3 length: 14 amino acids. Germline CDR1 is KGHDR and CDR2 is SFDVKD.

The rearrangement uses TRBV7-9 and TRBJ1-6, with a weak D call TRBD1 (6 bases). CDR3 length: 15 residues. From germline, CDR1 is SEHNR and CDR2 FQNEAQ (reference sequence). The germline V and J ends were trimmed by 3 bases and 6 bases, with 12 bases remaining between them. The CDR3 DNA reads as TGTGCCAGCAGCTTCACACAAGGGGGTAATTCACCCCTCCACTTT. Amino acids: CASSFTQGGNSPLHF.

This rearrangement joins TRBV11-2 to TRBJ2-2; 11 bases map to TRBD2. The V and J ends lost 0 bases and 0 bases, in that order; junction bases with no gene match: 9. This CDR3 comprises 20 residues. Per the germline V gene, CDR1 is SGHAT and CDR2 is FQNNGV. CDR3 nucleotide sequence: TGTGCCAGCAGCTTAGATCGGTGGGCTAGCGGGAGGCCGAACACCGGGGAGCTGTTTTTT. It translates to CASSLDRWASGRPNTGELFF. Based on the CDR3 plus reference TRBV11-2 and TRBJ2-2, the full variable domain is EAGVAQSPRYKIIEKRQSVAFWCNPISGHATLYWYQQILGQGPKLLIQFQNNGVVDDSQLPKDRFSAERLKGVDSTLKIQPAKLEDSAVYLCASSLDRWASGRPNTGELFFGEGSRLTVL.